These 30 T cell receptor beta chains originate from one sample sequenced in a study of shared clonotypes between healthy human individuals. Assay used: immunoSEQ multiplex PCR; TCRdb lists only in-frame clones, some missing. The table records some 680,000 clones, 73% of them present only once. Sequencing used memory CD4+ T cells sorted from blood. The subset was: CD45RA-negative fraction. The receptors originated from a woman in her thirties in good health.

The chain links TRBV18 to TRBJ1-3; D is undetermined. Germline loops: CDR1 KGHSH, CDR2 LQKENI. Trimming removed 3 bases at V and 4 bases at J, with 16 bases between. The CDR3 length is 16 residues. This chain's CDR3 is CASSPQDWTTGNTIYF. The CDR3 bases are TGTGCCAGCTCACCTCAGGACTGGACTACCGGAAACACCATATATTTT.

The rearrangement joins TRBV2 to TRBJ1-5; the match to TRBD1 covers 10 bases. Germline assignment: CDR1 SNHLY and CDR2 FYNNEI. V was pared by 0 bases and J by 4 bases, with 9 bases of the junction left unmatched. The CDR3 length is 18 residues. CDR3 residues: CASSEALQRQGANQPQHF. The CDR3 DNA reads as TGTGCCAGCAGTGAAGCGCTTCAAAGACAGGGGGCTAATCAGCCCCAGCATTTT.

The chain employs TRBV28 and TRBJ1-2, with D maybe TRBD1 (6 bases). The germline CDR1 and CDR2 sequences are MDHEN and SYDVKM. V was trimmed by 6 bases and J by 4 bases, leaving 12 bases between them. The CDR3 has 13 amino acids. For the CDR3, the DNA is TGTGCCAGCAGCCGGGGGCGCGTCTATGGCTACACCTTC. It yields the protein CASSRGRVYGYTF.

The chain has TRBV19 and TRBJ2-4, with 13 bases lining up with TRBD2. With V trimmed by 2 bases and J by 1 base, 8 bases remained unmatched. The V gene's germline CDR1 is LNHDA and CDR2 SQIVND (reference sequence). CDR3 length: 19 amino acids. CDR3 amino acids: CASSIYRLAGGLAKNIQYF. DNA of the CDR3: TGTGCCAGTAGTATATACCGACTAGCGGGAGGTTTGGCCAAAAACATTCAGTACTTC.

This clone was seen only once. The rearrangement joins TRBV2 to TRBJ2-2; D possibly corresponds to TRBD2 (7 bases). The V gene lost 11 bases and the J gene lost 3 bases, with 16 bases spanning the gap. The CDR3 runs to 14 residues. Germline CDR1 and CDR2: SNHLY and FYNNEI. This chain's CDR3 is CAGGKGGDTGELFF. The CDR3 bases are TGTGCCGGAGGAAAAGGGGGGGACACCGGGGAGCTGTTTTTT. The whole variable domain, remainder taken from reference TRBV2 and TRBJ2-2, is EPEVTQTPSHQVTQMGQEVILRCVPISNHLYFYWYRQILGQKVEFLVSFYNNEISEKSEIFDDQFSVERPDGSNFTLKIRSTKLEDSAMYFCAGGKGGDTGELFFGEGSRLTVL.

A remark on this clone: This CDR3 is also generated by other DNA sequences in the sample. The CDR3 DNA reads as TGTGCCAGCTCACCGGGGACAGGGGGCAATCAGCCCCAGCATTTT. This translates into CASSPGTGGNQPQHF. The chain links TRBV18 to TRBJ1-5; 10 positions match TRBD1. V gave up 3 bases and J gave up 2 bases; unmatched junction bases: 1. The CDR3 consists of 15 residues. Germline CDR1 KGHSH, CDR2 LQKENI.

At least ten counts were recorded for this clone. The chain carries TRBV5-1 and TRBJ2-7; D possibly matches TRBD1 or TRBD2 (5 bases each). CDR1 is SGHRS, CDR2 YFSETQ, per germline. This CDR3 region has 17 residues. Trimming took off 3 bases at V and 2 bases at J, with 21 bases between the two ends. The CDR3 DNA reads as TGCGCCAGCAGCTCGGGGTTTGGTGCCAGGGCGACCTACGAGCAGTACTTC. It yields the protein CASSSGFGARATYEQYF.

The rearrangement joins TRBV6-1 to TRBJ2-5, with 9 bases identical to TRBD1. Germline V gene lookup returns CDR1 MNHNS and CDR2 SASEGT. V lost 6 bases and J lost 2; bases outside the gene matches: 4. This CDR3 is built from 14 residues. CDR3 protein: CASRIQGAQETQYF. DNA of the CDR3: TGTGCCAGCAGGATACAGGGGGCTCAAGAGACCCAGTACTTC.

The chain has TRBV23-1 and TRBJ1-2, with 11 bases identical to TRBD1. TRBV23-1 is placed among ORFs of uncertain function. V was pared by 4 bases and J by 5 bases, with 18 bases of the junction left unmatched. There are 19 residues in the CDR3. The CDR3 sequence is CASSLKIQDRGLLFYGYTF. In nucleotides, the CDR3 is TGCGCCAGCAGTCTAAAAATCCAGGACAGGGGGCTCCTGTTTTATGGCTACACCTTC.

This rearrangement joins TRBV7-2 to TRBJ1-3, with no clear D. The germline V gene has CDR1 SGHTA and CDR2 FQGNSA. The germline V and J ends were trimmed by 3 bases and 0 bases, with 9 bases remaining between them. This CDR3 is built from 15 residues. The DNA for the CDR3 is TGTGCCAGCAGCTTGATATACACCTCTGGAAACACCATATATTTT. Amino acids: CASSLIYTSGNTIYF.

CDR3 residues: CSVEDRLYEQYF. As DNA, the CDR3 is TGCAGCGTTGAAGATAGGCTCTACGAGCAGTACTTC. The chain has TRBV29-1 and TRBJ2-7; D is ambiguous. Germline assignment: CDR1 SQVTM and CDR2 ANQGSEA. The V end was cut by 0 bases, the J end by 3 bases, with 6 bases between. The CDR3 contains 12 residues.

On this clone itself: Other DNA sequences in the same sample also yield this CDR3. V and J are TRBV28 and TRBJ2-5; D unresolved. Trimming cost V 6 bases and J 5 bases, with 10 bases left between them. This CDR3 comprises 12 residues. From germline, CDR1 is MDHEN and CDR2 SYDVKM. CDR3 bases: TGTGCCAGCAGCCTTCCTCAGGAGACCCAGTACTTC. Translating gives CASSLPQETQYF.

CDR3 DNA sequence: TGTGCCAGCAGTGACTTGGGACAAGAGAATGAGCAGTTCTTC. Amino acids: CASSDLGQENEQFF. The J gene is TRBJ2-1, the V gene TRBV6-6; D possibly corresponds to TRBD1 (6 bases). The CDR3 contains 14 residues. Germline V CDR1 and CDR2: MNHNY, SVGAGI (reference sequence). The germline V and J ends were trimmed by 5 bases and 7 bases, with 15 bases remaining between them.

The chain has TRBV11-2 and TRBJ1-1, with a tentative D call TRBD1 (5 bases). Trimming stripped 0 bases from V and 8 bases from J, with 10 bases between. The germline V gene encodes CDR1 SGHAT and CDR2 FQNNGV. The CDR3 is 13 residues long. CDR3 amino acids: CASSLDQGLEAFF. CDR3 DNA: TGTGCCAGCAGCTTAGACCAGGGACTGGAAGCTTTCTTT.

The chain uses TRBV4-2 and TRBJ2-7, with a possible D match to TRBD1 (5 bases). CDR1 and CDR2 (germline): LGHNA, YNFKEQ. V shed 0 bases and J shed 2 bases, with 17 bases lying between them. This CDR3 has 17 amino acids. The CDR3 DNA reads as TGTGCCAGCAGCCAAGATACCGGACACGCCAAAACCTACGAGCAGTACTTC. Its translation: CASSQDTGHAKTYEQYF.

The chain couples TRBV7-8 to TRBJ2-5, with 10 bases matching TRBD2. V gave up 3 bases and J gave up 4 bases; unmatched junction bases: 5. CDR3 size: 15 residues. Germline V gene lookup returns CDR1 SGHVS and CDR2 FQNEAQ. The CDR3 spells CASSFFLAGVETQYF. The CDR3 DNA is TGTGCCAGCAGCTTTTTTCTAGCGGGAGTAGAGACCCAGTACTTC.

V and J are TRBV2 and TRBJ1-2; D unclear. V gave up 4 bases and J gave up 4 bases, with 16 bases separating them. The CDR3 has 15 residues. From germline, CDR1 is SNHLY and CDR2 FYNNEI. The CDR3 spells CASSAILVTRYGYTF. As DNA, the CDR3 is TGTGCCAGCAGTGCGATTCTAGTTACACGCTATGGCTACACCTTC.

Only a few counts were recorded for this clone. The chain is built from TRBV15 and TRBJ1-1; D perhaps matches TRBD1 (6 bases). V dropped 1 base and J dropped 1 base, with 10 bases sitting between them. This CDR3 region has 15 residues. Germline V gives CDR1 LNHNV, CDR2 YYDKDF (reference sequence). CDR3 DNA: TGTGCCACCAGCAGAGGGACAGACTCGAACACTGAAGCTTTCTTT. Translating it yields CATSRGTDSNTEAFF.

V is TRBV6-1 and J is TRBJ1-5, with no clear D. The CDR3 contains 13 residues. Trimming pared 6 bases from V and 2 bases from J, leaving 8 bases between. The germline gives CDR1 MNHNS, CDR2 SASEGT. The CDR3 nucleotides read TGTGCCAGCAGGCTCAGTGGCAATCAGCCCCAGCATTTT. Translated: CASRLSGNQPQHF.

The rearrangement uses TRBV5-6 and TRBJ1-5; TRBD1 matches 10 bases. The CDR3 spans 16 residues. With 4 bases clipped from V and 7 bases from J, the junction kept 11 bases outside the gene matches. The germline V gene has CDR1 SGHDT and CDR2 YYEEEE. The CDR3 spells CASSKDRGKFGQPQHF. CDR3 bases: TGTGCCAGCAGCAAGGACAGGGGGAAATTCGGGCAGCCCCAGCATTTT.

The CDR3 protein is CASSPLFSGENTEAFF. CDR3 coding DNA: TGTGCCAGCAGCCCACTATTTTCGGGCGAGAACACTGAAGCTTTCTTT. The genes are TRBV7-9 and TRBJ1-1; D gene unclear. Trimming took 5 bases from V and 1 from J, leaving 17 bases between them. Germline CDR1 is SEHNR and CDR2 is FQNEAQ (reference sequence). The CDR3 runs to 16 residues.

There are a few counts of this clone. CDR3 nucleotides: TGTGCCAGCAGCGTAGGGTCCGTGGGAGTGGGGGATACGCAGTATTTT. Translating it yields CASSVGSVGVGDTQYF. The V and J genes are TRBV9 and TRBJ2-3; possibly TRBD2 for D (5 bases). Per germline, CDR1 SGDLS and CDR2 YYNGEE. V shed 0 bases and J shed 6 bases, with 17 bases lying between them. This CDR3 is 16 amino acids long.

This rearrangement joins TRBV6-1 to TRBJ1-5; D is undetermined. V gave up 5 bases and J gave up 2 bases, with 19 bases separating them. This CDR3 spans 17 amino acids. Germline CDR1 is MNHNS and CDR2 is SASEGT. The CDR3 nucleotides read TGTGCCAGCAGTAAAGGCATGGGGTACGTGGGCAATCAGCCCCAGCATTTT. It encodes CASSKGMGYVGNQPQHF.

As for this clone: The sample contains more than one DNA sequence encoding this CDR3. V usage is TRBV20-1 and J usage is TRBJ1-1; D not resolved. Trimming stripped 3 bases from V and 2 bases from J, with 4 bases between. Germline V CDR1 and CDR2: DFQATT, SNEGSKA (reference sequence). The CDR3 is made up of 11 amino acids. This CDR3 is CSARPNTEAFF. The CDR3 DNA sequence: TGCAGTGCTAGGCCAAACACTGAAGCTTTCTTT.

This chain links TRBV5-1 with TRBJ2-3; TRBD1 or TRBD2 may be the D gene (5 bases each). This CDR3 comprises 15 residues. V was pared by 4 bases and J by 5 bases, with 17 bases between. Germline V gene data show CDR1 as SGHRS and CDR2 as YFSETQ. The CDR3 spells CASSRRELRGDTQYF. The CDR3, as DNA: TGCGCCAGCAGCCGCAGGGAGTTGAGAGGAGATACGCAGTATTTT.

The table lists this clone with a few counts. This rearrangement joins TRBV20-1 to TRBJ2-7; 9 nucleotides line up with TRBD2. V shed 7 bases, J shed 7 bases, and the junction held 5 bases outside the gene matches. Germline-derived CDR1 and CDR2 are DFQATT and SNEGSKA (reference sequence). CDR3 length equals 11 residues. The CDR3 spells CSGGRAWEQYF. The CDR3, as DNA: TGCAGTGGCGGGAGGGCTTGGGAGCAGTACTTC.

In regard to this clone: The sample has other DNA sequences that encode this CDR3 too. The V and J genes are TRBV5-1 and TRBJ1-1; tentatively, D is TRBD1 (5 bases). CDR3 size: 13 residues. The V gene's germline CDR1 is SGHRS and CDR2 YFSETQ. The V and J ends lost 2 bases and 4 bases respectively, with 9 bases between them. The CDR3 reads CASSFGQVTEAFF. The CDR3 region has the DNA TGCGCCAGCAGCTTCGGACAAGTCACTGAAGCTTTCTTT.

CDR3 in DNA: TGTGCCAGCAGACCACCCGGGACAGGCCTAAAGGGGGGCTACACCTTC. Protein product: CASRPPGTGLKGGYTF. The gene calls are TRBV11-2 and TRBJ1-2, with 8 bases matching TRBD1. Per the germline V gene, CDR1 is SGHAT and CDR2 is FQNNGV. V lost 6 bases to trimming and J lost 8 bases; unmatched junction nucleotides: 17. This CDR3 comprises 16 residues.

This clone was counted a few times. The gene calls are TRBV5-8 and TRBJ2-7; D is uncertain. Germline CDR1 SGHTS, CDR2 YDEGEE. V was pared by 4 bases and J by 8 bases, with 28 bases between. CDR3 length: 17 residues. The CDR3 loop is CASSHTDATDGLVKQYF. The CDR3 region has the DNA TGTGCCAGCAGCCATACCGACGCTACCGACGGCTTGGTGAAGCAGTACTTC.

CDR3 nucleotides: TGTGCCAGCAGCTTGAACCGCGGGACAGTGAACACCGGGGAGCTGTTTTTT. As protein: CASSLNRGTVNTGELFF. The rearrangement uses TRBV5-4 and TRBJ2-2, with D possibly being TRBD1 (7 bases). V lost 1 base and J 1 base, leaving 14 bases between the germline ends. Germline lookup yields CDR1 SGHNT and CDR2 YYREEE (reference sequence). This CDR3 region has 17 residues. Based on the CDR3 plus reference TRBV5-4 and TRBJ2-2, the full variable domain is ETGVTQSPTHLIKTRGQQVTLRCSSQSGHNTVSWYQQALGQGPQFIFQYYREEENGRGNFPPRFSGLQFPNYSSELNVNALELDDSALYLCASSLNRGTVNTGELFFGEGSRLTVL.